A selection of T cell receptor beta chains follows, all from one sample in a study of technical replicates of blood from four donors. Clones were read by immunoSEQ multiplex PCR, and TCRdb kept only the in-frame ones, dropping some. The table lists roughly 85,000 clones, approximately 93% of them singletons. Sequenced material: T cells isolated from PBMCs. All receptors come from a human donor in good health. Each CDR3 is given with its conserved first and last residue. The D gene is left open where the match is weak. Clone size, where shown, is once, few, many, or a class for clones that have expanded.

TRBJ2-1	NA	TRBV27	TRBD2	TGTGCCAGCAGTATCAGGGGTAGCGGGAGCAGCTCCTACAATGAGCAGTTCTTC	CASSIRGSGSSSYNEQFF
TRBJ2-7	NA	TRBV6-1	TRBD1	TGTGCCAGCAATCTCCTCCAGGGGGCGAATAAGGAGCAGTACTTC	CASNLLQGANKEQYF
TRBJ1-5	NA	TRBV4-1	NA	TGCGCCAGCAGCGGGATACAGGAGAACTATAGCAATCAGCCCCAGCATTTT	CASSGIQENYSNQPQHF
TRBJ2-3	NA	TRBV4-2	NA	TGTGCCAGCAGCCAACGTTCCAGTTCAGATACGCAGTATTTT	CASSQRSSSDTQYF
TRBJ1-6	NA	TRBV4-1	NA	TGCGCCAGCAGCTCACAGGGAAAAGATTCACCCCTCCACTTT	CASSSQGKDSPLHF
TRBJ2-1	NA	TRBV18	NA	TGTGCCAGCTCACCACCCAGCTACAATGAGCAGTTCTTC	CASSPPSYNEQFF
TRBJ1-4	NA	TRBV12-5	TRBD1	TGTGCTAGTGGTTTCCCCACCGGGACAGGCAGTGAAAAACTGTTTTTT	CASGFPTGTGSEKLFF
TRBJ2-5	NA	TRBV6-5	NA	TGTGCCAGCAGTTACTCGGAGGAGGAGACCCAGTACTTC	CASSYSEEETQYF
TRBJ2-7	once	TRBV27	TRBD1	TGTGCCAGCCAAGGGGACAGGGAGAGCTCCTACGAGCAGTACTTC	CASQGDRESSYEQYF
TRBJ1-2	NA	TRBV5-1	NA	TGCGCCAGCGGGTGGCAGGGTGAGAACTATGGCTACACCTTC	CASGWQGENYGYTF
TRBJ2-1	once	TRBV28	TRBD2	TGTGCCAGCAGTACGTTAGCGGGAGGGCCGGGTAATGAGCAGTTCTTC	CASSTLAGGPGNEQFF
TRBJ2-1	NA	TRBV19	TRBD1	TGTGCCAGTAGTCGGACAGGGGGCAAGGAGCAGTTCTTC	CASSRTGGKEQFF
TRBJ2-1	once	TRBV9	NA	TGTGCCAGCAGCTTTCGGGGAGGAGATGAGCAGTTCTTC	CASSFRGGDEQFF
TRBJ2-3	NA	TRBV5-1	TRBD1	TGCGCCAGCAATTACCGGGACAGCCAAACAGATACGCAGTATTTT	CASNYRDSQTDTQYF
TRBJ2-7	NA	TRBV4-1	TRBD1	TGCGCCAGCAGCCGACAACCGGGACAGAGAACCTACGAGCAGTACTTC	CASSRQPGQRTYEQYF
TRBJ1-2	NA	TRBV15	TRBD1	TGTGCCACCAGCAGAGTGGACAGGTTCAACTATGGCTACACCTTC	CATSRVDRFNYGYTF
TRBJ2-3	NA	TRBV27	TRBD1	TGTGCCAGCAGTTCCGGGACAGGTTACACAGATACGCAGTATTTT	CASSSGTGYTDTQYF
TRBJ1-3	NA	TRBV6-1	NA	TGTGCCAGCAAGCAGGGTTTAAACTCTGGAAACACCATATATTTT	CASKQGLNSGNTIYF
TRBJ2-5	NA	TRBV30	NA	TGTGCCTGGAGTCCTACAGGAGAAGAGACCCAGTACTTC	CAWSPTGEETQYF
TRBJ2-2	NA	TRBV27	TRBD1	TGTGCCAGCACACCTTACACCGGGACAGGGAACGTTAGGAACACCGGGGAGCTGTTTTTT	CASTPYTGTGNVRNTGELFF
TRBJ1-1	NA	TRBV12-5	TRBD1	TGTGCTAGTGGTTGGGACAGGGGGCTTAGGATCACTGAAGCTTTCTTT	CASGWDRGLRITEAFF
TRBJ2-5	once	TRBV25-1	TRBD2	TGTGCCAGCAGTACTAGCGTGAGAGAGACCCAGTACTTC	CASSTSVRETQYF